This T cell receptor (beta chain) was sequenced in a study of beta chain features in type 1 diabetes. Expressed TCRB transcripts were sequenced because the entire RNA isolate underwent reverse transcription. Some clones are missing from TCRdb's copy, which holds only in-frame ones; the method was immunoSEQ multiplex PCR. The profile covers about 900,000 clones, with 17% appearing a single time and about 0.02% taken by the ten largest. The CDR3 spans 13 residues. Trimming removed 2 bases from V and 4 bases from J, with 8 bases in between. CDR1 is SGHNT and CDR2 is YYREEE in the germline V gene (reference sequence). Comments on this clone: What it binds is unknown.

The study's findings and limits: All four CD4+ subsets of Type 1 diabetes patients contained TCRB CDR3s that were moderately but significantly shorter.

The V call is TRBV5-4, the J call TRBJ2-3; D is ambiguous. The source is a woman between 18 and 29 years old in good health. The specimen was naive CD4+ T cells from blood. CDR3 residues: CASSLRAADTQYF. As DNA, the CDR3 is TGTGCCAGCAGCTTACGGGCGGCAGATACGCAGTATTTT.